The sequence of this TCR beta chain was determined in a study of T-cell reconstitution after alpha-beta-depleted transplantation in children. TCRbeta library preparation incorporated unique molecular identifiers. TCRdb called the PCR reads again in MiXCR, with one record for every CDR3 protein. This table holds fewer than 200,000 distinct CDR3 sequences, around 6.8% found once. This clonotype was picked up one time. This may stem from a read error, because a much larger clone lies one nucleotide away. Germline values: CDR1 SGDLS, CDR2 YYNGEE. This CDR3 region has 15 residues. The source was PBMCs from the stem cell graft donor, collected from the stem cell graft. The source of this sequence is a human donor who donated a stem cell graft to a child with Wiskott-Aldrich syndrome. The rearrangement joins TRBV9 to TRBJ2-2, with a tentative D call TRBD2 (5 bases). The DNA of the CDR3 is TGTACCAGCAGATCCTCACTAGGAGACACCGGGGAGCTGTTTTTT. The encoded protein is CTSRSSLGDTGELFF.